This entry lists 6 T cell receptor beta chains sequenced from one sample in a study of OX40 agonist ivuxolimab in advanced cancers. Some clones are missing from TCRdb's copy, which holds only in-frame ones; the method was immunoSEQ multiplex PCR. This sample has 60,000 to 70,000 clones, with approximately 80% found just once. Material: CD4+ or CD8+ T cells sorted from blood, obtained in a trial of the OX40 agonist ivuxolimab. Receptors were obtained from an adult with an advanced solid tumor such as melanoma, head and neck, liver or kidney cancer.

As DNA, the CDR3 is TGTGCCACCAGCAGAGGACAGGGGGCGTCGGACAATCAGCCCCAGCATTTT. Its translation: CATSRGQGASDNQPQHF. V is TRBV15 and J is TRBJ1-5, with 10 bases fitting TRBD1. CDR1 is LNHNV and CDR2 is YYDKDF in the germline V gene (reference sequence). V lost 1 base to trimming and J lost 3 bases; unmatched junction nucleotides: 6. This CDR3 spans 17 amino acids.

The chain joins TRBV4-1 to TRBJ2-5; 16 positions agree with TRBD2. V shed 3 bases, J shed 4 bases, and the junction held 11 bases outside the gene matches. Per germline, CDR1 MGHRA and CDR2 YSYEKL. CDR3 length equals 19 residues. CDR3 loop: CASSHPGLAGGPERETQYF. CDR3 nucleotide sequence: TGCGCCAGCAGCCACCCGGGACTAGCGGGGGGGCCGGAGAGAGAGACCCAGTACTTC.

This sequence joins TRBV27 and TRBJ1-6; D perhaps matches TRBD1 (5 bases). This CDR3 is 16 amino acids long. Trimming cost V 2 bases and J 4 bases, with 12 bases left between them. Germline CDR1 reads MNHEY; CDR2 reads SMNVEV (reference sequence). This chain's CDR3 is CASSLRPGQYNSPLHF. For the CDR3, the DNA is TGTGCCAGCAGTTTACGGCCGGGGCAGTATAATTCACCCCTCCACTTT.

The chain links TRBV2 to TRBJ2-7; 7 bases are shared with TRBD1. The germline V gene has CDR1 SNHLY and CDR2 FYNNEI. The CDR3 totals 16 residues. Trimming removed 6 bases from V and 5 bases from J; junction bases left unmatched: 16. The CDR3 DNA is TGTGCCAGCAGCTTCGCCGGGCAGGGGGTGTCTAACGAGCAGTACTTC. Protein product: CASSFAGQGVSNEQYF. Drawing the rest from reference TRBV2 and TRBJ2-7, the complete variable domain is EPEVTQTPSHQVTQMGQEVILRCVPISNHLYFYWYRQILGQKVEFLVSFYNNEISEKSEIFDDQFSVERPDGSNFTLKIRSTKLEDSAMYFCASSFAGQGVSNEQYFGPGTRLTVT.

Here the CDR3 reads CASSPQGGTDTQYF. CDR3 in DNA: TGTGCCAGCAGCCCCCAAGGAGGGACAGATACGCAGTATTTT. The rearrangement uses TRBV11-3 and TRBJ2-3, with D maybe TRBD2 (6 bases). CDR1 and CDR2 (germline): SGHNT, YENEEA. The CDR3 extends over 14 amino acids. V lost 5 bases and J lost 3, with 12 bases in between. The variable domain in full, with the rest retrieved from reference TRBV11-3 and TRBJ2-3, is EAGVVQSPRYKIIEKKQPVAFWCNPISGHNTLYWYLQNLGQGPELLIRYENEEAVDDSQLPKDRFSAERLKGVDSTLKIQPAELGDSAVYLCASSPQGGTDTQYFGPGTRLTVL.

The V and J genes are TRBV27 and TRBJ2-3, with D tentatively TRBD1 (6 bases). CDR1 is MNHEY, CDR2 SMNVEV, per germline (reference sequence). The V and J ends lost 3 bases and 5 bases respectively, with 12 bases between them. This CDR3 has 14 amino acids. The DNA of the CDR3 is TGTGCCAGCAGTTTCCCAGGGGTCGAAGATACGCAGTATTTT. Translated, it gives CASSFPGVEDTQYF.